These 28 T cell receptor beta chains were all obtained from the same sample, sequenced in a study of blood T cell repertoires in COVID-19. Repertoires were generated with immunoSEQ multiplex PCR, while TCRdb's copy carries only in-frame clones and drops some. Among a few hundred thousand clones listed, roughly nine tenths were seen once. Source material: PBMCs or T cells enriched from blood (not recorded which). These receptors were taken from a woman aged 55-70 years who had recovered from COVID-19.

The V call is TRBV6-4, the J call TRBJ2-2, with D hard to call. With 6 bases removed from V and 5 bases from J, the gap between germline ends came to 10 bases. Germline lookup yields CDR1 MRHNA and CDR2 SNTAGT. The CDR3 consists of 13 residues. The CDR3 region has the DNA TGTGCCAGCAGCCACACAGATACCGGGGAGCTGTTTTTT. It is translated as CASSHTDTGELFF.

J is TRBJ1-4 and V is TRBV4-2, with 8 bases lining up with TRBD1. Germline CDR1 LGHNA, CDR2 YNFKEQ. The CDR3 has 15 residues. V lost 0 bases and J lost 7; bases outside the gene matches: 4. The CDR3 nucleotides are TGTGCCAGCAGCCAAGATAACACAGGGGGTGAAAAACTGTTTTTT. Protein: CASSQDNTGGEKLFF.

The chain is built from TRBV7-2 and TRBJ1-2; TRBD1 agrees at 7 bases. CDR1 and CDR2 (germline): SGHTA, FQGNSA. The CDR3 runs to 14 residues. The V and J ends lost 5 bases and 6 bases, in that order; junction bases with no gene match: 9. CDR3 in amino acids: CASSRQPTGNGYTF. Here the CDR3 DNA reads TGTGCCAGCAGCCGCCAGCCGACAGGGAATGGCTACACCTTC.

This clone was found a few times. This same CDR3 is encoded by further DNA sequences in the sample. The chain combines TRBV7-9 with TRBJ1-1; possible D gene TRBD1, 5 bases. Germline lookup yields CDR1 SEHNR and CDR2 FQNEAQ (reference sequence). The CDR3 loop spans 14 amino acids. Deletions cut 1 base from V and 2 bases from J, with 8 bases between. The CDR3 nucleotides read TGTGCCAGCAGCTTAGTTACAGGCAACACTGAAGCTTTCTTT. As protein: CASSLVTGNTEAFF.

This clone was observed a single time. The chain combines TRBV11-3 with TRBJ2-7; TRBD1 agrees at 11 bases. V lost 4 bases and J lost 3; bases outside the gene matches: 2. The CDR3 sequence is 14 residues long. Germline V lookup: CDR1 SGHNT, CDR2 YENEEA. CDR3 residues: CASSSGTGGYEQYF. The CDR3 nucleotides are TGTGCCAGCAGCTCCGGGACAGGGGGCTACGAGCAGTACTTC.

CDR3 sequence: CASSIPQGQGNQPQHF. Here the CDR3 DNA reads TGTGCCAGTAGTATACCCCAAGGACAGGGGAATCAGCCCCAGCATTTT. V usage is TRBV19 and J usage is TRBJ1-5; TRBD1 aligns across 9 bases. CDR1 is LNHDA, CDR2 SQIVND, per germline (reference sequence). Trimming took 2 bases from V and 4 from J; bases not matched to a gene: 6. The CDR3 sequence is 16 residues long.

This chain uses TRBV11-2 with TRBJ2-3, with no clear D. The V end lost 8 bases, the J end lost 0 bases, and 12 bases lay between the germline ends. The germline CDR1 and CDR2 sequences are SGHAT and FQNNGV. This CDR3 contains 14 residues. Here the CDR3 DNA reads TGTGCCAGCGCCTGGGCCACTAGCACAGATACGCAGTATTTT. This gives the protein CASAWATSTDTQYF.

The J gene is TRBJ1-1, the V gene TRBV18; weak D call: TRBD1 (5 bases). Trimming cost V 9 bases and J 1 base, with 9 bases left between them. Per germline, CDR1 KGHSH and CDR2 LQKENI. The CDR3 has 12 amino acids. The CDR3 reads CASFTGNTEAFF. The CDR3 nucleotides are TGTGCCAGTTTTACAGGGAACACTGAAGCTTTCTTT.

The chain uses TRBV7-8 and TRBJ2-1; D perhaps matches TRBD1 (5 bases). In germline, CDR1 is SGHVS, CDR2 FQNEAQ. Between the trimmed V and J ends, which lost 1 base and 4 bases, there was a span of 14 bases. CDR3 length: 16 amino acids. The DNA of the CDR3 is TGTGCCAGCAGCTTAGAGGGGCGGCCCAATTACAATGAGCAGTTCTTC. Translating gives CASSLEGRPNYNEQFF.

The V and J genes are TRBV5-6 and TRBJ2-3, with D hard to call. V dropped 4 bases and J dropped 2 bases, with 17 bases sitting between them. The germline CDR1 and CDR2 sequences are SGHDT and YYEEEE. The CDR3 sequence is 16 residues long. The CDR3 here is CASSRIQDHATDTQYF. The CDR3 coding sequence is TGTGCCAGCAGCCGGATCCAGGATCATGCCACAGATACGCAGTATTTT.

The rearrangement joins TRBV28 to TRBJ1-5, with a weak D call TRBD1 (5 bases). CDR1 and CDR2 (germline): MDHEN, SYDVKM. This CDR3 has 12 amino acids. The V end lost 5 bases, the J end lost 7 bases, and 9 bases lay between the germline ends. The CDR3 spells CASSNGGQPQHF. The CDR3 coding sequence is TGTGCCAGCAGTAACGGGGGACAGCCCCAGCATTTT.

This sequence joins TRBV5-1 and TRBJ1-2, with 8 bases that match TRBD1. Germline CDR1 is SGHRS and CDR2 is YFSETQ. The length of the CDR3 is 15 residues. V was clipped by 2 bases and J by 7 bases; unmatched bases: 10. CDR3 sequence (DNA): TGCGCCAGCAGCTTTGTGACAGGGGATCTCTTTGGCTACACCTTC. Protein sequence: CASSFVTGDLFGYTF.

V usage is TRBV10-2 and J usage is TRBJ1-5; TRBD1 agrees at 10 bases. Looked up from germline, CDR1 is WSHSY and CDR2 is SAAADI. This CDR3 is built from 15 residues. Trimming at V came to 3 bases and at J to 11 bases, leaving 10 bases not matched to a gene. The CDR3 spells CASSDPGQGKETQHF. The DNA of the CDR3 is TGCGCCAGCAGTGATCCGGGACAGGGGAAGGAGACCCAGCATTTT.

This chain links TRBV2 with TRBJ2-7; 7 bases are shared with TRBD2. Germline V gene data show CDR1 as SNHLY and CDR2 as FYNNEI. This CDR3 is built from 13 residues. J gave up 1 base and V 3 bases, and 0 bases lay outside the gene matches. CDR3 nucleotide sequence: TGTGCCAGCAGTGAGGGAGGGTCCTACGAGCAGTACTTC. Translation gives CASSEGGSYEQYF.

V usage is TRBV28 and J usage is TRBJ2-1; D possibly corresponds to TRBD1 (5 bases). CDR3 length: 13 amino acids. Deletions cut 7 bases from V and 7 bases from J, with 14 bases between. Germline V gives CDR1 MDHEN, CDR2 SYDVKM. The CDR3 DNA reads TGTGCCAGCAATACGATAAGGGGTAATGAGCAGTTCTTC. The encoded protein is CASNTIRGNEQFF.

The chain links TRBV24-1 to TRBJ2-2, with a weak D call TRBD1 (6 bases). The V end lost 1 base, the J end lost 3 bases, and 11 bases lay between the germline ends. The CDR3 runs to 16 residues. The germline gives CDR1 KGHDR, CDR2 SFDVKD. CDR3 coding DNA: TGTGCCACCAGTGATTTAGGGGGAAGCGACACCGGGGAGCTGTTTTTT. Its protein product is CATSDLGGSDTGELFF.

V and J are TRBV7-2 and TRBJ2-7; 7 nucleotides align to TRBD1. The CDR3 consists of 16 residues. The ends lost 2 bases at V and 4 bases at J; junction bases unmatched: 11. Germline V CDR1 and CDR2: SGHTA, FQGNSA. The CDR3 DNA is TGTGCCAGCAGCTTACATAAGGGACAGACCATATACGAGCAGTACTTC. It yields the protein CASSLHKGQTIYEQYF.

This clone was picked up one time. The rearrangement joins TRBV24-1 to TRBJ1-5; TRBD1 agrees at 11 bases. The CDR3 totals 16 residues. The J segment lost 7 bases and the V segment lost 4 bases, leaving 8 bases of the junction unmatched. CDR1 KGHDR and CDR2 SFDVKD come from the germline V gene. CDR3 in amino acids: CATSDRTGGAGQPQHF. As DNA, the CDR3 is TGTGCCACCAGTGACCGGACAGGGGGCGCGGGGCAGCCCCAGCATTTT.

The V and J genes are TRBV4-1 and TRBJ1-6; possibly TRBD1 for D (5 bases). Per the germline V gene, CDR1 is MGHRA and CDR2 is YSYEKL. Trimming shortened V by 4 bases and J by 0 bases, and 16 bases separated the two germline ends. The CDR3 loop spans 18 amino acids. CDR3 coding DNA: TGCGCCAGCAGCCCCGATCCGGGGGATAGCTCCTATAATTCACCCCTCCACTTT. It yields the protein CASSPDPGDSSYNSPLHF.

This clone was observed a single time. DNA of the CDR3: TGTGCCAGCAGTTTACAGAGGACTGAAGCTTTCTTT. It specifies CASSLQRTEAFF. J is TRBJ1-1 and V is TRBV12-3 or TRBV12-4; D gene unclear. The CDR3 has 12 residues. The V end lost 2 bases, the J end lost 5 bases, and 6 bases lay between the germline ends.

The V gene is TRBV10-3, the J gene TRBJ1-1; D might be TRBD1 (5 bases). Between the trimmed V and J ends, which lost 6 bases and 0 bases, there was a span of 11 bases. CDR3 length: 14 residues. CDR1 is ENHRY and CDR2 is SYGVKD in the germline V gene. Here the CDR3 DNA reads TGTGCCATCAGCCTGGGGGGACTGAACACTGAAGCTTTCTTT. Protein sequence: CAISLGGLNTEAFF.

This clone was recorded once. The genes are TRBV5-6 and TRBJ1-5; no clear D gene. Looked up from germline, CDR1 is SGHDT and CDR2 is YYEEEE. Trimming removed 2 bases at V and 6 bases at J, with 9 bases between. The CDR3 has 13 amino acids. CDR3 sequence (DNA): TGTGCCAGCAGCTTTCAGGAGGGTCAGCCCCAGCATTTT. Residues: CASSFQEGQPQHF.

The count of this clone is one. The rearrangement joins TRBV29-1 to TRBJ1-6, with D maybe TRBD1 (6 bases). Germline-derived CDR1 and CDR2 are SQVTM and ANQGSEA. This CDR3 has 16 residues. Trimming cost V 7 bases and J 0 bases, with 16 bases left between them. CDR3 DNA sequence: TGCAGCGGAACGAAAGGGGGTAACTCCTATAATTCACCCCTCCACTTT. Translated, it gives CSGTKGGNSYNSPLHF.

Turning to this clone: This specimen includes other DNA sequences encoding the same CDR3. This chain connects TRBV5-1 to TRBJ1-1; D gene uncertain. CDR1 and CDR2 from the germline V gene are SGHRS and YFSETQ. The CDR3 loop spans 14 amino acids. Trimming took off 0 bases at V and 3 bases at J, with 9 bases between the two ends. This CDR3 is CASSLVPGDTEAFF. In nucleotides, the CDR3 is TGCGCCAGCAGCTTGGTCCCGGGAGACACTGAAGCTTTCTTT.

The chain joins TRBV4-1 to TRBJ2-3; D might be TRBD1 (6 bases). CDR1 and CDR2 from the germline V gene are MGHRA and YSYEKL. V lost 3 bases to trimming and J lost 7 bases, with 29 bases between them. The CDR3 is 19 amino acids. The CDR3 DNA is TGCGCCAGCAGCCAGCTCGGAGGCCGAAAGGGGGTTGGCATCAATACGCAGTATTTT. Protein: CASSQLGGRKGVGINTQYF.

The chain recombines TRBV2 with TRBJ2-1; D is possibly TRBD1 (6 bases). Germline-derived CDR1 and CDR2 are SNHLY and FYNNEI. V was shortened by 4 bases and J by 7 bases, with 8 bases between the two germline ends. CDR3 length: 12 amino acids. The CDR3 reads CASSVRGNEQFF. In DNA, the CDR3 is TGTGCCAGCAGTGTAAGGGGGAATGAGCAGTTCTTC.

The rearrangement uses TRBV2 and TRBJ2-1; tentatively, D is TRBD1 (5 bases). This CDR3 is 13 amino acids long. Trimming removed 4 bases from V and 9 bases from J, with 13 bases in between. Germline CDR1 is SNHLY and CDR2 is FYNNEI. Here the CDR3 DNA reads TGTGCCAGCAGTGGGCAGGGCGTAGGTGAGCAGTTCTTC. Its translation is CASSGQGVGEQFF.

The V and J genes are TRBV2 and TRBJ2-2, with D tentatively TRBD2 (5 bases). Germline V gene data show CDR1 as SNHLY and CDR2 as FYNNEI. The V gene lost 3 bases and the J gene lost 6 bases, with 11 bases spanning the gap. This CDR3 has 14 amino acids. The CDR3 reads CASSETRGSGELFF. Here the CDR3 DNA reads TGTGCCAGCAGTGAGACCCGGGGATCCGGGGAGCTGTTTTTT.